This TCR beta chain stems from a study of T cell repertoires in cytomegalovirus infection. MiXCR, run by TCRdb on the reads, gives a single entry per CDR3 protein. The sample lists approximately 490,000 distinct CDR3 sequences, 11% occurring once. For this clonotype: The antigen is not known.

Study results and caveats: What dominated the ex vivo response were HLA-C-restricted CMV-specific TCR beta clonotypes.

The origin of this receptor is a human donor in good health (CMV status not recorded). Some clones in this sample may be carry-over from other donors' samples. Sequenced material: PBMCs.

CDR3 bases: TGTGCCAGCAGTTGGGGACAGCCGAGTAGGACCTTC. This translates into CASSWGQPSRTF. V is TRBV12-3 or TRBV12-4 and J is TRBJ1-2, with TRBD1 matching 7 bases. Trimming removed 4 bases from V and 14 bases from J; junction bases left unmatched: 10. CDR3 size: 12 residues.